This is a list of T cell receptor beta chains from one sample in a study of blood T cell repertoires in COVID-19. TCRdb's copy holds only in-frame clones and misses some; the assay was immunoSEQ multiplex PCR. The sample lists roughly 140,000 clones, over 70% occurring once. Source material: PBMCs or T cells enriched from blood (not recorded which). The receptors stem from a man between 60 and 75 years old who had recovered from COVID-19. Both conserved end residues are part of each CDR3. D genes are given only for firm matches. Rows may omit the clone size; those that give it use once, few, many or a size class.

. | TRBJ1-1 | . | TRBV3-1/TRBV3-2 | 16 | CASSQGVGDMNTEAFF | TGTGCCAGCAGCCAAGGTGTCGGGGACATGAACACTGAAGCTTTCTTT
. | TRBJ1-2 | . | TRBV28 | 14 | CASSLPGGLAGYTF | TGTGCCAGCAGTTTACCGGGGGGCTTGGCGGGCTACACCTTC
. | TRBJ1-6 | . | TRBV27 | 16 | CASSLWGRVYNSPLHF | TGTGCCAGCAGTTTATGGGGCAGGGTCTATAATTCACCCCTCCACTTT
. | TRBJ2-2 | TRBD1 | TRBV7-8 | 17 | CASTYTRDRENTGELFF | TGTGCCAGCACTTATACCCGGGACAGGGAGAACACCGGGGAGCTGTTTTTT
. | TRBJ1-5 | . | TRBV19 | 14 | CASSPTRGGQPQHF | TGTGCCAGTAGTCCCACTAGGGGAGGACAGCCCCAGCATTTT
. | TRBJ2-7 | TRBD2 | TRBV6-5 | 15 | CASRPPLAGAGEQYF | TGTGCCAGCAGACCGCCACTAGCGGGGGCGGGCGAGCAGTACTTC
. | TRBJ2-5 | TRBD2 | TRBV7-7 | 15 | CASSLGGLDQGVQYF | TGTGCTAGCAGCTTAGGCGGACTAGACCAAGGGGTCCAGTACTTC
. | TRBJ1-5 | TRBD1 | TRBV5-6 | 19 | CASSRELDRDLYSNQPQHF | TGTGCCAGCAGCCGCGAATTGGACAGGGACCTCTATAGCAATCAGCCCCAGCATTTT
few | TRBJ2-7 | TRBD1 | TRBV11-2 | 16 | CASSLSSAGGLNEQYF | TGTGCCAGCAGCCTTTCGTCGGCAGGGGGCTTGAACGAGCAGTACTTC
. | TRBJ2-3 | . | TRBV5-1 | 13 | CASSLDPSRAQYF | TGCGCCAGCAGCTTGGACCCCAGCAGGGCGCAGTATTTT
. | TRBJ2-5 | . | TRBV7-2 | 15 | CASSLALGTQETQYF | TGTGCCAGCAGCTTAGCTCTGGGGACTCAAGAGACCCAGTACTTC
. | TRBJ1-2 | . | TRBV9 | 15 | CASSVAGDGNYGYTF | TGTGCCAGCAGCGTAGCCGGGGATGGTAACTATGGCTACACCTTC
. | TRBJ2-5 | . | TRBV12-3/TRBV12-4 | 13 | CASSLWQGETQYF | TGTGCCAGCAGTTTGTGGCAGGGGGAGACCCAGTACTTC
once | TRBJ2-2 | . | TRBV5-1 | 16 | CASSSSGHSVTGELFF | TGCGCCAGCAGCTCATCGGGACACTCCGTCACCGGGGAGCTGTTTTTT
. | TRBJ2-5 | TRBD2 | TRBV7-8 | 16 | CASSLRRPSGQETQYF | TGTGCCAGCAGCTTAAGGCGTCCTAGCGGCCAAGAGACCCAGTACTTC
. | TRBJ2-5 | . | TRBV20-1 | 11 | CSARGRETQYF | TGCAGTGCCCGGGGTCGCGAGACCCAGTACTTC
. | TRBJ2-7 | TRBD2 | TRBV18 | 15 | CASSPTSGNLYEQYF | TGTGCCAGCTCACCGACTAGCGGGAATCTCTACGAGCAGTACTTC
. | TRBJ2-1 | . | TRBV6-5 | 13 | CASSSQGYNEQFF | TGTGCCAGCAGTTCCCAGGGTTACAATGAGCAGTTCTTC
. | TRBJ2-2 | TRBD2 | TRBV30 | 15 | CAWSGLAVNTGELFF | TGTGCCTGGAGCGGACTAGCAGTCAACACCGGGGAGCTGTTTTTT
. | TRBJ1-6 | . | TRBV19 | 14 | CASSTTAGGSPLHF | TGTGCCAGTAGTACGACAGCTGGGGGGTCACCCCTCCACTTT
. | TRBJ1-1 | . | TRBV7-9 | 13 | CASSPLSGTEAFF | TGTGCCAGCAGCCCCCTCTCGGGCACTGAAGCTTTCTTT
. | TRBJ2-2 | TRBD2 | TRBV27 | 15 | CASSWTGGYGGELFF | TGTGCCAGCAGTTGGACGGGAGGTTATGGCGGGGAGCTGTTTTTT
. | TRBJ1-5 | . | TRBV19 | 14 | CASRLHREGQPQHF | TGTGCCAGTAGACTACACCGGGAAGGTCAGCCCCAGCATTTT
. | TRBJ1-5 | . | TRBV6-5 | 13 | CASSYGQYQPQHF | TGTGCCAGCAGTTATGGGCAGTATCAGCCCCAGCATTTT
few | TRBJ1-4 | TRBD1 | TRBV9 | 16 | CASSASGAGGREKLFF | TGTGCCAGCAGCGCCTCGGGGGCAGGGGGCCGGGAAAAACTGTTTTTT
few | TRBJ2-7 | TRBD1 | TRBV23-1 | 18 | CASGFLWDRVSLGYEQYF | TGCGCCAGCGGGTTCTTGTGGGACAGGGTCTCTTTGGGGTACGAGCAGTACTTC
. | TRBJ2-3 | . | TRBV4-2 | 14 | CASSHRAGTDTQYF | TGTGCCAGCAGCCACCGCGCGGGCACAGATACGCAGTATTTT
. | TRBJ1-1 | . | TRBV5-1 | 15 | CASSLEAPGVTEAFF | TGCGCCAGCAGCTTGGAGGCTCCGGGGGTGACTGAAGCTTTCTTT
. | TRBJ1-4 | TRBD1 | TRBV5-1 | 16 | CASSLGMGQGDEKLFF | TGCGCCAGCAGCTTGGGTATGGGACAGGGGGATGAAAAACTGTTTTTT
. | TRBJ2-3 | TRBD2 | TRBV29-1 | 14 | CSVREAGAADTQYF | TGCAGCGTGAGGGAAGCGGGAGCAGCAGATACGCAGTATTTT
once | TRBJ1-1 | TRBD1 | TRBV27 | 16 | CASSLSTGGWGTEAFF | TGTGCCAGCAGTTTATCGACAGGGGGCTGGGGCACTGAAGCTTTCTTT
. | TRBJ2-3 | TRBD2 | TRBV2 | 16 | CASTSRLAGGTDTQYF | TGTGCCAGCACCTCCCGACTAGCGGGAGGGACAGATACGCAGTATTTT
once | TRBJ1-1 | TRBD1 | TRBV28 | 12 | CASSGQAIEAFF | TGTGCCAGCAGTGGACAGGCTATTGAAGCTTTCTTT
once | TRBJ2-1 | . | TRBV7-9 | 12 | CASSRSTSEQFF | TGTGCCAGCAGCCGGAGTACAAGTGAGCAGTTCTTC
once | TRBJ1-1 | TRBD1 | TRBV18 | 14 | CASTRTGVNTEAFF | TGTGCCAGCACTCGGACAGGGGTGAACACTGAAGCTTTCTTT